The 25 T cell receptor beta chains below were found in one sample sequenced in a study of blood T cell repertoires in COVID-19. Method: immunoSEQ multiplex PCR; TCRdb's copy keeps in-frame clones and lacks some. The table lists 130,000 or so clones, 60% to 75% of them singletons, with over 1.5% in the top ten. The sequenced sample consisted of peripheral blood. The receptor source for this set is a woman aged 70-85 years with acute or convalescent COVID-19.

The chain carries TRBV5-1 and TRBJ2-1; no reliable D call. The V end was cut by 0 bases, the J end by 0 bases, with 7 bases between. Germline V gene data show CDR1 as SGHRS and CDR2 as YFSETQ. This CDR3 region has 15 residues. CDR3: CASSLGLGSYNEQFF. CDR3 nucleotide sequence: TGCGCCAGCAGCTTGGGACTGGGCTCCTACAATGAGCAGTTCTTC.

CDR3 sequence: CASSLTAGKETQYF. CDR3 sequence (DNA): TGCGCCAGCAGCTTGACGGCAGGGAAGGAGACCCAGTACTTC. V is TRBV5-1 and J is TRBJ2-5; tentatively, D is TRBD1 (5 bases). Germline CDR1 reads SGHRS; CDR2 reads YFSETQ. Between the trimmed V and J ends, which lost 1 base and 5 bases, there was a span of 12 bases. The CDR3 runs 14 residues. The entire variable domain, with the rest obtained from reference TRBV5-1 and TRBJ2-5, is as follows: KAGVTQTPRYLIKTRGQQVTLSCSPISGHRSVSWYQQTPGQGLQFLFEYFSETQRNKGNFPGRFSGRQFSNSRSEMNVSTLELGDSALYLCASSLTAGKETQYFGPGTRLLVL.

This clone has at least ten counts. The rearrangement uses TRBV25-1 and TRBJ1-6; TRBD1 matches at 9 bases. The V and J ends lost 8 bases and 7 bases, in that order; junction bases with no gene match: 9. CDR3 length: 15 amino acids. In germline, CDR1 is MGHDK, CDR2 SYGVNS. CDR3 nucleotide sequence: TGTGCCAGCCAGACAGGGGGAGGTTGGAATTCACCCCTCCACTTT. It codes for CASQTGGGWNSPLHF.

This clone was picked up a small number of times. The CDR3 sequence is CASSYRQGEGASNQPQHF. CDR3 DNA: TGTGCCAGCAGTTACCGACAGGGGGAAGGGGCTAGCAATCAGCCCCAGCATTTT. V is TRBV6-2 or TRBV6-3 and J is TRBJ1-5, with 9 bases lining up with TRBD1. The CDR3 covers 18 residues. The germline gives CDR1 MNHEY, CDR2 SVGEGT. Unmatched junction bases numbered 8, after V lost 2 bases and J lost 0 bases.

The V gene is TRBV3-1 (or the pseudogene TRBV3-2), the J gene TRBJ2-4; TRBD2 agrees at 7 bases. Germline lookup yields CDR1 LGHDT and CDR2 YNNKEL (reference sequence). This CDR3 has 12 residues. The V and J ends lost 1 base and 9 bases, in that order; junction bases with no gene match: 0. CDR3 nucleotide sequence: TGTGCCAGCAGCCAAGGGGAGGGCATTCAGTACTTC. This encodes CASSQGEGIQYF.

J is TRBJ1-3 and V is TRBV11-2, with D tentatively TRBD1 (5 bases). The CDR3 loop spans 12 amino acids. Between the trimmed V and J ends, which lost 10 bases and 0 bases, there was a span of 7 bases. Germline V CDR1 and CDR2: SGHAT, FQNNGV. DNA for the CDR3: TGTGCCACCCAGGGCTCTGGAAACACCATATATTTT. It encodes CATQGSGNTIYF.

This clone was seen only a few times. CDR3 coding DNA: TGTGCCAGCAGTTCCTGGACAGGGCTAGATTCGGGTACCGGGGAGCTGTTTTTT. It yields the protein CASSSWTGLDSGTGELFF. V usage is TRBV28 and J usage is TRBJ2-2, with 8 bases matching TRBD1. The CDR3 sequence is 18 residues long. V lost 4 bases to trimming and J lost 5 bases; unmatched junction nucleotides: 15. CDR1 is MDHEN and CDR2 is SYDVKM in the germline V gene. Based on the CDR3 plus reference TRBV28 and TRBJ2-2, the full variable domain is DVKVTQSSRYLVKRTGEKVFLECVQDMDHENMFWYRQDPGLGLRLIYFSYDVKMKEKGDIPEGYSVSREKKERFSLILESASTNQTSMYLCASSSWTGLDSGTGELFFGEGSRLTVL.

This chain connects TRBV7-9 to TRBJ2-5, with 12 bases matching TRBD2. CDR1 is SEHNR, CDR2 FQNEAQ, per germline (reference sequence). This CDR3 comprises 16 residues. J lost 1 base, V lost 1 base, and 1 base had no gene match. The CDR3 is CASSLGLAGVQETQYF. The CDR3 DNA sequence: TGTGCCAGCAGCTTAGGACTAGCGGGGGTCCAAGAGACCCAGTACTTC. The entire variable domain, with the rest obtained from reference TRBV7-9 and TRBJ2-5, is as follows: DTGVSQNPRHKITKRGQNVTFRCDPISEHNRLYWYRQTLGQGPEFLTYFQNEAQLEKSRLLSDRFSAERPKGSFSTLEIQRTEQGDSAMYLCASSLGLAGVQETQYFGPGTRLLVL.

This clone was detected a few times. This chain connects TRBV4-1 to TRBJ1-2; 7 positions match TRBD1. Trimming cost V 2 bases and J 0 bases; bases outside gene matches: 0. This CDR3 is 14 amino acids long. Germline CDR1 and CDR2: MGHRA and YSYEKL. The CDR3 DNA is TGCGCCAGCAGCCAAACAGGGGCTAACTATGGCTACACCTTC. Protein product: CASSQTGANYGYTF.

The CDR3, as DNA: TGTGCCAGAGGAGGGCCGGGAGTCAATGAGCAGTTCTTC. This sequence encodes CARGGPGVNEQFF. This sequence joins TRBV2 and TRBJ2-1; a possible D gene is TRBD2 (6 bases). CDR1 and CDR2 (germline): SNHLY, FYNNEI. The CDR3 extends over 13 amino acids. Trimming cost V 9 bases and J 6 bases, with 15 bases left between them.

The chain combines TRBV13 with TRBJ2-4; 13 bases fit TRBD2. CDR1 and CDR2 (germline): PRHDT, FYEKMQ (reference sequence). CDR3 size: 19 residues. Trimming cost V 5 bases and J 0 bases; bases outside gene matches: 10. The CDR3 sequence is CASSPGLAGVGLAKNIQYF. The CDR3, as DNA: TGTGCCAGCAGCCCCGGACTAGCGGGAGTGGGTTTAGCCAAAAACATTCAGTACTTC.

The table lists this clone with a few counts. The DNA of the CDR3 is TGTGCCAGCACCCCCGGGACAGGGCATTATCAGCCCCAGCATTTT. This codes for CASTPGTGHYQPQHF. The rearrangement links TRBV28 to TRBJ1-5; the match to TRBD1 covers 9 bases. The CDR3 extends over 15 amino acids. V shed 7 bases and J 5 bases; nucleotides not matched to a gene: 9. Germline CDR1 is MDHEN and CDR2 is SYDVKM.

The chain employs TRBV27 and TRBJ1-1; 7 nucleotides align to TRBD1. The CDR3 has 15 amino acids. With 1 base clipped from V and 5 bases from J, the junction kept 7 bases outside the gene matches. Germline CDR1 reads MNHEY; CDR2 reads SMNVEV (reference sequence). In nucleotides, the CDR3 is TGTGCCAGCAGTTTATACGGCAGGGGGAGGACTGAAGCTTTCTTT. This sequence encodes CASSLYGRGRTEAFF.

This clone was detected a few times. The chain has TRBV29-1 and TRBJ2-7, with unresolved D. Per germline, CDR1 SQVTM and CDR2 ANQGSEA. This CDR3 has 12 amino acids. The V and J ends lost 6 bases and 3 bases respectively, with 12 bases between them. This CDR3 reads CSVGSSFYEQYF. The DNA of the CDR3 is TGCAGCGTCGGGTCGTCTTTCTACGAGCAGTACTTC.

CDR3 loop: CASSRTSNEQFF. The CDR3, as DNA: TGTGCCAGCAGCAGGACTAGCAATGAGCAGTTCTTC. The chain recombines TRBV5-4 with TRBJ2-1; 7 bases align to TRBD2. The CDR3 runs 12 residues. V shed 4 bases and J 6 bases; nucleotides not matched to a gene: 1. Germline V gives CDR1 SGHNT, CDR2 YYREEE (reference sequence).

CDR3 nucleotides: TGTGCCTGGAGTGGCCAAGCCGGAGGATCGGATACGCAGTATTTT. Its translation: CAWSGQAGGSDTQYF. The chain employs TRBV30 and TRBJ2-3; TRBD2 is a possible D gene (5 bases). The germline gives CDR1 GTSNPN, CDR2 SVGIG (reference sequence). With 1 base removed from V and 6 bases from J, the gap between germline ends came to 17 bases. This CDR3 is 15 amino acids long.

CDR3 DNA sequence: TGTGCCAGCAGGACTACAGGGTCTGGGGCCAACGTCCTGACTTTC. It is translated as CASRTTGSGANVLTF. The chain combines TRBV5-4 with TRBJ2-6; the D gene is possibly TRBD1 (6 bases). Germline V gene data show CDR1 as SGHNT and CDR2 as YYREEE (reference sequence). The CDR3 is 15 amino acids. V lost 5 bases and J 1 base, leaving 10 bases between the germline ends.

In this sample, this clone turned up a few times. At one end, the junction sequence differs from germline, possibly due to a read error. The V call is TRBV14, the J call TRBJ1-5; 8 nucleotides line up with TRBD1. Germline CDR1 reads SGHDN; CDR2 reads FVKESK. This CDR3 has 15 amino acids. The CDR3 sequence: CASSEDRGLNQPQHF. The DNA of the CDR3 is TGTGCCAGCAGCGAAGACAGGGGTCTCAATCAGCCCCAGCATTTT.

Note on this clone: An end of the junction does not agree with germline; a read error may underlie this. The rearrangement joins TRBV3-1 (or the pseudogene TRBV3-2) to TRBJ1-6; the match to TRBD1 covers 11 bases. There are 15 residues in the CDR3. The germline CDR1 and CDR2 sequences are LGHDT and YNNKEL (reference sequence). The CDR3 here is CASRQGDRGFTPLHF. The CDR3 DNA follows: TGTGCCAGCAGGCAAGGGGACAGGGGGTTCACACCCCTCCACTTT.

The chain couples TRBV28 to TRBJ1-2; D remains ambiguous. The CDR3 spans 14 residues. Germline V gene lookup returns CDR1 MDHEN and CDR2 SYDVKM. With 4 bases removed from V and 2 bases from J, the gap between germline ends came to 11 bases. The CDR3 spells CASSSGPSNYGYTF. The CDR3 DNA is TGTGCCAGCAGTTCGGGTCCTAGCAACTATGGCTACACCTTC.

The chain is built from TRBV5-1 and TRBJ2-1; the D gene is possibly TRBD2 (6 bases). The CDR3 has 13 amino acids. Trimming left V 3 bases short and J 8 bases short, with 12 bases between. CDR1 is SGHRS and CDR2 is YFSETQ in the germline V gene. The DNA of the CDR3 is TGCGCCAGCAGCTGGGGGGACTCTTATGAGCAGTTCTTC. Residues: CASSWGDSYEQFF. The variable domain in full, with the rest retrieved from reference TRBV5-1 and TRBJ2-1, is KAGVTQTPRYLIKTRGQQVTLSCSPISGHRSVSWYQQTPGQGLQFLFEYFSETQRNKGNFPGRFSGRQFSNSRSEMNVSTLELGDSALYLCASSWGDSYEQFFGPGTRLTVL.

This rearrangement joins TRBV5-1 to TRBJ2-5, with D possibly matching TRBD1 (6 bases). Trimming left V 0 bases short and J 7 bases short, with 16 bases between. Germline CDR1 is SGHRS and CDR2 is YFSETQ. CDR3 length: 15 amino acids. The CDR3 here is CASSLDPTGSVTQYF. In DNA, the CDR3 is TGCGCCAGCAGCTTGGACCCTACAGGGTCGGTGACCCAGTACTTC.

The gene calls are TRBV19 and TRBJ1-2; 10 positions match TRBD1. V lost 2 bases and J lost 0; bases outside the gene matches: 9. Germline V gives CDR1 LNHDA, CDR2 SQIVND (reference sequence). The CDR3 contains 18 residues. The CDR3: CASSIRRDRGRTNYGYTF. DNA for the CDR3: TGTGCCAGTAGTATAAGAAGAGACAGGGGGCGAACTAACTATGGCTACACCTTC.

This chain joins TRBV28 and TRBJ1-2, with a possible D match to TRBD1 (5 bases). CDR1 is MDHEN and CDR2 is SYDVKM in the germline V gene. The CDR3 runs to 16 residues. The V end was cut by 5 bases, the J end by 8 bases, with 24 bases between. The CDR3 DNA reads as TGTGCCAGCAGTCCACTCAACACAGGAATCACGGCCGGCTACACCTTC. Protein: CASSPLNTGITAGYTF.

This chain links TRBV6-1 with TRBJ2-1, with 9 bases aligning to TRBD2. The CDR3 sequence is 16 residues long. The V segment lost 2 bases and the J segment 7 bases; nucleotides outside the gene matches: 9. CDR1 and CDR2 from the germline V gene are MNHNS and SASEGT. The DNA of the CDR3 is TGTGCCAGCAGTGAACCGAGCGGGGGGAGTTTAAATGAGCAGTTCTTC. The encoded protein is CASSEPSGGSLNEQFF.